This T cell receptor beta chain was sequenced for a study of early T cells in non-severe SARS-CoV-2 infection. At the level of the study: It was bulk RNA from unsorted whole blood that was sequenced, and the chains were unpaired.

This clonotype was detected many times. Its antigen is currently unknown. Individual cDNA molecules were tagged with unique molecular identifiers. TCRdb ran MiXCR on the 5' RACE reads and lists one entry per CDR3 protein. The sample contains 60,000 or so distinct CDR3 sequences, 15% of which appear only once. Whole-study findings and limits: In VDJdb matching, anti-spike CD8 responses were favored while private and CD4 specificities went missing.

The sequencing used whole blood, collected at baseline. This sequence originates from an adult who was a healthcare worker with PCR-confirmed SARS-CoV-2 infection or an uninfected control (not recorded which).

For the CDR3, the DNA is TGTGCCAGCAGCCAAGCGAGGGACAGGGTGTTGAACACAGATACGCAGTATTTT. It yields the protein CASSQARDRVLNTDTQYF. V usage is TRBV3-1 and J usage is TRBJ2-3, with 9 bases fitting TRBD1. CDR3 length: 18 residues. V lost 1 base to trimming and J lost 2 bases; unmatched junction nucleotides: 10. Germline lookup yields CDR1 LGHDT and CDR2 YNNKEL (reference sequence).